Each of the 27 T cell receptor beta chains below was sequenced from the same sample in a study of HIV-infected patients and healthy controls. One entry per CDR3 protein results from TCRdb running MiXCR on the 5' RACE reads. This sample yields about 17,000 distinct CDR3 sequences, of which about 15% are seen a single time; 24% belongs to the top ten. Sequencing used CD8+ T cells from blood. These receptors all come from a human donor in good health.

This clonotype was counted at least ten times. The chain employs TRBV6-2 or TRBV6-3 and TRBJ2-2; 7 bases agree with TRBD1. The CDR3 is made up of 13 amino acids. Losses at the gene ends were 7 bases for V and 6 bases for J; bases not matched to a gene: 5. Germline V gene data show CDR1 as MNHEY and CDR2 as SVGEGT. CDR3 sequence: CASTQGEPGELFF. Written as DNA, the CDR3 is TGTGCCAGCACCCAGGGGGAGCCCGGGGAGCTGTTTTTT.

CDR3 nucleotide sequence: TGTGCCAGCAGTGCAGGGGCCTACAATGAGCAGTTCTTC. Its protein is CASSAGAYNEQFF. This chain links TRBV27 with TRBJ2-1, with D perhaps TRBD1 (6 bases). Germline V gene sequence: CDR1 MNHEY, CDR2 SMNVEV (reference sequence). The V and J ends lost 5 bases and 2 bases respectively, with 7 bases between them. CDR3 length: 13 residues.

This clonotype was observed at least ten times. The rearrangement links TRBV12-3 or TRBV12-4 to TRBJ1-1; no clear D gene. The V end lost 6 bases, the J end lost 8 bases, and 10 bases lay between the germline ends. CDR3 length equals 11 residues. DNA of the CDR3: TGTGCCAGCAGAGGATGGAGGGAAGCTTTCTTT. The encoded protein is CASRGWREAFF.

This clonotype was seen at least ten times. The chain carries TRBV28 and TRBJ1-2; D may be TRBD1 (5 bases). Germline V gene lookup returns CDR1 MDHEN and CDR2 SYDVKM. The V end was cut by 5 bases, the J end by 1 base, with 8 bases between. CDR3 length equals 13 residues. Here the CDR3 reads CASSRGYNYGYTF. The CDR3 DNA reads as TGTGCCAGCAGTAGGGGCTATAACTATGGCTACACCTTC.

The rearrangement joins TRBV10-3 to TRBJ2-7; no definite D call. Germline assignment: CDR1 ENHRY and CDR2 SYGVKD. This CDR3 spans 14 amino acids. V lost 6 bases to trimming and J lost 2 bases, with 14 bases between them. DNA of the CDR3: TGTGCCATCAGCGTAAGGACCTATACCTACGAGCAGTACTTC. Protein: CAISVRTYTYEQYF.

V usage is TRBV4-3 and J usage is TRBJ2-1; D unresolved. Germline lookup yields CDR1 LGHNA and CDR2 YSLEER. Trimming stripped 0 bases from V and 0 bases from J, with 9 bases between. CDR3 length equals 16 residues. The CDR3 is CASSQEQLISYNEQFF. CDR3 sequence (DNA): TGCGCCAGCAGCCAAGAACAGCTGATCTCCTACAATGAGCAGTTCTTC.

This clonotype was seen at least ten times. The chain is built from TRBV7-6 and TRBJ2-7, with D hard to call. CDR3 length: 13 amino acids. The germline V gene has CDR1 SGHVS and CDR2 FNYEAQ. Between the trimmed V and J ends, which lost 0 bases and 3 bases, there was a span of 6 bases. In nucleotides, the CDR3 is TGTGCCAGCAGCTTAGCCCGGAGCTACGAGCAGTACTTC. Residues: CASSLARSYEQYF.

The chain is built from TRBV5-1 and TRBJ2-1; the match to TRBD1 covers 8 bases. CDR1 SGHRS and CDR2 YFSETQ come from the germline V gene. The V gene end was trimmed by 9 bases and the J gene end by 6 bases; junction bases not matched to a gene: 14. The CDR3 consists of 15 residues. CDR3 loop: CATAGGQGATNEQFF. The CDR3 DNA reads TGCGCCACAGCTGGCGGGCAGGGGGCGACCAATGAGCAGTTCTTC.

This clonotype was seen ten or more times. The chain joins TRBV20-1 to TRBJ2-3; 16 nucleotides agree with TRBD2. This CDR3 has 19 amino acids. The trim removed 4 bases at V and 3 bases at J, leaving 13 bases unmatched. Germline CDR1 DFQATT, CDR2 SNEGSKA (reference sequence). The CDR3 DNA sequence: TGCAGTGCTAACCACCCGGGACTAGCGGGAGGGCCTTGGACAGATACGCAGTATTTT. Its translation is CSANHPGLAGGPWTDTQYF.

This clonotype came up many times. This chain uses TRBV13 with TRBJ2-3; D not resolved. The ends were cut back, 6 bases at V and 0 bases at J, with 10 bases in the middle. There are 14 residues in the CDR3. Germline values: CDR1 PRHDT, CDR2 FYEKMQ (reference sequence). As DNA, the CDR3 is TGTGCCAGCAGTTCCTACCTGAGCACAGATACGCAGTATTTT. It translates to CASSSYLSTDTQYF.

The V gene is TRBV6-2 or TRBV6-3, the J gene TRBJ2-7, with a tentative D call TRBD2 (6 bases). The CDR3 totals 15 residues. From germline, CDR1 is MNHEY and CDR2 SVGEGT. The V and J ends lost 0 bases and 1 base respectively, with 10 bases between them. The CDR3 sequence: CASSYSAGYSYEQYF. Written as DNA, the CDR3 is TGTGCCAGCAGTTACTCGGCGGGATATTCCTACGAGCAGTACTTC.

This clonotype was observed many times. The rearrangement joins TRBV6-1 to TRBJ2-3, with 12 bases matching TRBD2. V lost 4 bases and J lost 0; bases outside the gene matches: 5. The CDR3 sequence is 17 residues long. Germline CDR1 MNHNS, CDR2 SASEGT. CDR3 sequence reads: CASSGTSGEGSTDTQYF. In nucleotides, the CDR3 is TGTGCCAGCAGTGGGACTAGCGGGGAGGGGAGCACAGATACGCAGTATTTT.

This chain uses TRBV15 with TRBJ1-1, with TRBD1 identical over 10 bases. With V trimmed by 1 base and J by 8 bases, 1 base remained unmatched. This CDR3 has 13 amino acids. CDR1 and CDR2 from the germline V gene are LNHNV and YYDKDF (reference sequence). This chain's CDR3 is CATSRATGGEAFF. In DNA form, the CDR3 reads TGTGCCACCAGCAGAGCGACAGGGGGCGAAGCTTTCTTT.

This clonotype came up many times. The rearrangement uses TRBV7-9 and TRBJ1-2; D remains unclear. This CDR3 comprises 14 residues. V lost 6 bases, J lost 0 bases, and 11 bases lay in between. Germline lookup yields CDR1 SEHNR and CDR2 FQNEAQ (reference sequence). CDR3 DNA: TGTGCCAGCAGTCCCCCGGCGGCTAACTATGGCTACACCTTC. This codes for CASSPPAANYGYTF.

The table lists this clonotype with many counts. J is TRBJ2-1 and V is TRBV4-3, with no clear D. This CDR3 is 16 amino acids long. Germline V gene data show CDR1 as LGHNA and CDR2 as YSLEER. V lost 0 bases, J lost 0 bases, and 9 bases lay in between. For the CDR3, the DNA is TGCGCCAGCAGCCAAGATAGCCTTAGCTCCTACAATGAGCAGTTCTTC. Translated, it gives CASSQDSLSSYNEQFF.

In its sample, this clonotype was seen many times. V is TRBV20-1 and J is TRBJ1-3; no definite D call. The CDR3 totals 13 residues. The V end was cut by 6 bases, the J end by 4 bases, with 13 bases between. Germline V gene data show CDR1 as DFQATT and CDR2 as SNEGSKA (reference sequence). CDR3 sequence: CSATNLGGNTIYF. CDR3 DNA: TGCAGTGCCACTAACCTGGGAGGAAACACCATATATTTT.

Many counts were recorded for this clonotype. The chain employs TRBV7-9 and TRBJ2-1; D gene ambiguous. Per germline, CDR1 SEHNR and CDR2 FQNEAQ (reference sequence). V gave up 5 bases and J gave up 7 bases, with 12 bases separating them. The CDR3 is 13 amino acids. CDR3 sequence (DNA): TGTGCCAGCAGCCAAACCAACGCTAATGAGCAGTTCTTC. Protein: CASSQTNANEQFF.

The V gene is TRBV30, the J gene TRBJ2-3; TRBD1 aligns across 8 bases. This CDR3 region has 12 residues. The J segment lost 4 bases and the V segment lost 5 bases, leaving 2 bases of the junction unmatched. Germline V gives CDR1 GTSNPN, CDR2 SVGIG (reference sequence). The CDR3 is CAWGQGSDTQYF. In nucleotides, the CDR3 is TGTGCCTGGGGACAGGGATCAGATACGCAGTATTTT.

This clonotype occurred many times. The rearrangement joins TRBV15 to TRBJ1-4; TRBD1 agrees at 9 bases. V gave up 5 bases and J gave up 8 bases; unmatched junction bases: 6. The CDR3 runs 14 residues. From germline, CDR1 is LNHNV and CDR2 YYDKDF (reference sequence). The CDR3 bases are TGTGCCACCAGCGAGGGACAGGGTGAGGAAAAACTGTTTTTT. This codes for CATSEGQGEEKLFF.

As to this clonotype: A clone one base away is much larger, so this may be a read error. The CDR3 region has the DNA TGTGCCAGCAGTTTACAGTACTCCTACGGGCAGTACTTC. Translation: CASSLQYSYGQYF. The rearrangement uses TRBV12-3 or TRBV12-4 and TRBJ2-7; D not resolved. The CDR3 consists of 13 residues.

The chain uses TRBV9 and TRBJ2-3; possible D gene TRBD1, 6 bases. Germline V CDR1 and CDR2: SGDLS, YYNGEE. The CDR3 extends over 15 amino acids. V gave up 1 base and J gave up 2 bases, with 11 bases separating them. CDR3 DNA: TGTGCCAGCAGCGTATGGGGGCGCTCCACAGATACGCAGTATTTT. Translating gives CASSVWGRSTDTQYF. The full variable domain, its missing parts supplied by reference TRBV9 and TRBJ2-3, is DSGVTQTPKHLITATGQRVTLRCSPRSGDLSVYWYQQSLDQGLQFLIQYYNGEERAKGNILERFSAQQFPDLHSELNLSSLELGDSALYFCASSVWGRSTDTQYFGPGTRLTVL.

By proportion, this clonotype is medium-sized (0.01 to 0.1%). This sequence joins TRBV4-2 and TRBJ2-1, with TRBD2 matching over 7 bases. V shed 5 bases and J 0 bases; nucleotides not matched to a gene: 7. CDR3 size: 16 residues. Germline V gene sequence: CDR1 LGHNA, CDR2 YNFKEQ. Written as DNA, the CDR3 is TGTGCCAGCAGCTTCGGCGGCGGGAGCTCCTACAATGAGCAGTTCTTC. This encodes CASSFGGGSSYNEQFF.

The V gene is TRBV24-1, the J gene TRBJ2-1; 8 nucleotides agree with TRBD1. CDR3 length: 21 residues. CDR1 is KGHDR, CDR2 SFDVKD, per germline. Germline trimming cut 4 bases from V and 0 bases from J; bases unmatched to any gene: 19. CDR3: CATSETRTGSVSLSSYNEQFF. Here the CDR3 DNA reads TGTGCCACCAGTGAGACCCGGACAGGGTCGGTTTCCCTAAGCTCCTACAATGAGCAGTTCTTC.

The genes are TRBV7-8 and TRBJ2-2; perhaps D is TRBD1 or TRBD2 (7 bases each). V was trimmed by 5 bases and J by 5 bases, leaving 15 bases between them. The germline CDR1 and CDR2 sequences are SGHVS and FQNEAQ. The CDR3 consists of 15 residues. CDR3 sequence: CASSSRQGGTGELFF. CDR3 coding DNA: TGTGCCAGCAGCAGCAGACAGGGAGGGACCGGGGAGCTGTTTTTT.

This clonotype has only a few counts. The rearrangement links TRBV29-1 to TRBJ2-1; possible D gene TRBD2, 6 bases. The CDR3 loop spans 14 amino acids. V lost 5 bases to trimming and J lost 7 bases, with 18 bases between them. Looked up from germline, CDR1 is SQVTM and CDR2 is ANQGSEA. The CDR3 protein is CSVTAVEGRNEQFF. As DNA, the CDR3 is TGCAGCGTTACCGCCGTGGAGGGGAGGAATGAGCAGTTCTTC.

This clonotype was observed many times. This chain links TRBV4-3 with TRBJ2-1, with 12 positions matching TRBD2. The CDR3 loop spans 17 amino acids. The V segment lost 4 bases and the J segment 4 bases; nucleotides outside the gene matches: 8. Germline-derived CDR1 and CDR2 are LGHNA and YSLEER. DNA for the CDR3: TGCGCCAGCAGCCGAGACCTGACTAGCGGGAGATACAATGAGCAGTTCTTC. Translation: CASSRDLTSGRYNEQFF.

This clonotype was counted many times. The chain is built from TRBV6-5 and TRBJ2-1; possibly TRBD1 or TRBD2 for D (5 bases each). The CDR3 extends over 15 amino acids. Germline values: CDR1 MNHEY, CDR2 SVGAGI. The germline V and J ends were trimmed by 5 bases and 7 bases, with 18 bases remaining between them. For the CDR3, the DNA is TGTGCCAGCAGTGCATCAGGGACGTGGGGAAATGAGCAGTTCTTC. This encodes CASSASGTWGNEQFF.